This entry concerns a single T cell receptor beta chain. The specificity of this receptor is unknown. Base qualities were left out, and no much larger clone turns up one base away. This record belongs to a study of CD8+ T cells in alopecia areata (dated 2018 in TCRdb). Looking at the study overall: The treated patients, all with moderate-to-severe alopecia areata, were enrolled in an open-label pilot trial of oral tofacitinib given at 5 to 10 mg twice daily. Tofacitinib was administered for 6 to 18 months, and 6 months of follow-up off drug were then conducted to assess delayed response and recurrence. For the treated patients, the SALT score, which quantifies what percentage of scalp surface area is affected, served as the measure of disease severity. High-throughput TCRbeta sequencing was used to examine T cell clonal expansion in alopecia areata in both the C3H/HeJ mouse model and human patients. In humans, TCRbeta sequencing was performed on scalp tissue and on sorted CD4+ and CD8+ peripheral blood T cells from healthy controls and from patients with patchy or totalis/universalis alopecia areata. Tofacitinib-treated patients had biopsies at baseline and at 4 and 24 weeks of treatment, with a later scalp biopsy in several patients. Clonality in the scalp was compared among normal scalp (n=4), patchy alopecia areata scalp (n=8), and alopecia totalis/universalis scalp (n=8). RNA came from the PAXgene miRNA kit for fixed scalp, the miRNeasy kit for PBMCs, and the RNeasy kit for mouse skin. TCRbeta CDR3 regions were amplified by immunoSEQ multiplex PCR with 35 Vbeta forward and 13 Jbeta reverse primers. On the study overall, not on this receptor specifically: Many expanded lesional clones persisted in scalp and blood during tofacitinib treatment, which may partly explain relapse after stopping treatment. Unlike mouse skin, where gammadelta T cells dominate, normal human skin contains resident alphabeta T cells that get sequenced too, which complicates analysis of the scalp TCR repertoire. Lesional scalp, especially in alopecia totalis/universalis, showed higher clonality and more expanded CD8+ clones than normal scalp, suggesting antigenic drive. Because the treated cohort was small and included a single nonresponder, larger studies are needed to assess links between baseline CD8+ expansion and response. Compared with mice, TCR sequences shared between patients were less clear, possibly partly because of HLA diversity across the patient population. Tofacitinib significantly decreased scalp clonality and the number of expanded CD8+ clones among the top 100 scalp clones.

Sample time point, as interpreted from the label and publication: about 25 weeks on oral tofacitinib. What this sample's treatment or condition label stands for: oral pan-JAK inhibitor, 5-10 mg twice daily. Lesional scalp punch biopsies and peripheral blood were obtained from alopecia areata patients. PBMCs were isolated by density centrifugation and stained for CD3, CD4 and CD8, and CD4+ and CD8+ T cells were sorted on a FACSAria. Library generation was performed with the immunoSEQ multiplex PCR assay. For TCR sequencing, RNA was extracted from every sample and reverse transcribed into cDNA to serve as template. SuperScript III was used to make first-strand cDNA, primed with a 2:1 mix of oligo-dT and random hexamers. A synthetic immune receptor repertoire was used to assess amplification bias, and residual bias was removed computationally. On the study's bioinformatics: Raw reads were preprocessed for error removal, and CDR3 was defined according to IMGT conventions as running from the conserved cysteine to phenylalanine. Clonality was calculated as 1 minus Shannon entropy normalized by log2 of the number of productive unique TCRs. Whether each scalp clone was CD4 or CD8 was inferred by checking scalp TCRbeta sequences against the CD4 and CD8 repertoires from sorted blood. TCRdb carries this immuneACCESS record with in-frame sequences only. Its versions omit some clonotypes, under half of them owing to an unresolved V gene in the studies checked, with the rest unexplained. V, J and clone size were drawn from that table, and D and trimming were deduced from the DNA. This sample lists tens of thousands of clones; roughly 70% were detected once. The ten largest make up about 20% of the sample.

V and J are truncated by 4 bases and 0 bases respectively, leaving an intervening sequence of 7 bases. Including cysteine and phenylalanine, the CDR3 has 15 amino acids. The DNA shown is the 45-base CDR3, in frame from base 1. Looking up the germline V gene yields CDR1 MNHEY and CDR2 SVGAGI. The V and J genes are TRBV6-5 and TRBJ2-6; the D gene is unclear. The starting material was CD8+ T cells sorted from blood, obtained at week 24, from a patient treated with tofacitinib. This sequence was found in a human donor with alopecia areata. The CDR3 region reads CASSSPRSGANVLTF. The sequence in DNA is TGTGCCAGCAGTTCCCCACGCTCTGGGGCCAACGTCCTGACTTTC.